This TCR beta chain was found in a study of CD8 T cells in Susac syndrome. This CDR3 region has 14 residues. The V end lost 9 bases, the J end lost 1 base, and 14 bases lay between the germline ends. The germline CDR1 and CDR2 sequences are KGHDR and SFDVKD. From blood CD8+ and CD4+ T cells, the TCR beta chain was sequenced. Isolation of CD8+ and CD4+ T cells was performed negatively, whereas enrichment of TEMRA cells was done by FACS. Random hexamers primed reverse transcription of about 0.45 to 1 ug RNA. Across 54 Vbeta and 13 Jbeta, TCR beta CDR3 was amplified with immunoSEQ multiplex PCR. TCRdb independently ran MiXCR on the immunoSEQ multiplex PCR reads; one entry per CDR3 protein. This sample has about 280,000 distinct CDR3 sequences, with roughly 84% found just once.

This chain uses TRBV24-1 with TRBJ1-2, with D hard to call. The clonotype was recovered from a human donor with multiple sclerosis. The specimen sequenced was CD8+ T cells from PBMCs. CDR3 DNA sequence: TGTGCCACCGGAATCGTTACATTTAACTATGGCTACACCTTC. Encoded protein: CATGIVTFNYGYTF.